This TCR beta chain was identified during a study of blood T cell repertoires in COVID-19. At the level of the study: The United States, Italy and Spain supplied acute and convalescent COVID-19 samples. From T cells, B-cell-depleted T cells, or PBMCs came the material, which was cDNA or gDNA.

Study processing details: From reference gene primer amplification, estimates of nucleated cell counts were derived. The assay was immunoSEQ multiplex PCR, and TCRdb's table has in-frame clones only and misses some. The V and J calls and clone size come from that table; D and trimming were worked out from the DNA. The sample has about 200,000 clones, about nine tenths seen once. About this clone itself: Other DNA sequences in the same sample also yield this CDR3.

Input material: peripheral blood. The TCR was taken from a woman between 40 and 55 years old with acute or convalescent COVID-19.

CDR3 protein: CASSSEAGGRTEAFF. CDR3 sequence (DNA): TGTGCCAGCTCGTCGGAGGCAGGGGGGAGGACTGAAGCTTTCTTT. The chain employs TRBV18 and TRBJ1-1; TRBD1 aligns across 7 bases. Per germline, CDR1 KGHSH and CDR2 LQKENI. Trimming at V came to 6 bases and at J to 5 bases, leaving 12 bases not matched to a gene. This CDR3 spans 15 amino acids.